This entry lists 27 T cell receptor beta chains sequenced from one sample in a study of blood T cell repertoires in COVID-19. TCRdb's table, derived via immunoSEQ multiplex PCR, lists solely in-frame clones and lacks some. The table records tens of thousands of clones, around 78% of them present only once. What was sequenced was peripheral blood. The receptors here all came from a human donor in a cohort sampled during active COVID-19.

This rearrangement joins TRBV19 to TRBJ1-6, with 7 bases fitting TRBD1. Trimming took 4 bases from V and 5 from J; bases not matched to a gene: 5. This CDR3 spans 15 amino acids. Germline V gives CDR1 LNHDA, CDR2 SQIVND (reference sequence). In DNA, the CDR3 is TGTGCCAGTAGTACCGGGACAGAGAATAATTCACCCCTCCACTTT. Its translation: CASSTGTENNSPLHF.

The chain couples TRBV2 to TRBJ1-5; D remains ambiguous. V was trimmed by 1 base and J by 1 base, leaving 11 bases between them. CDR1 and CDR2 from the germline V gene are SNHLY and FYNNEI. This CDR3 is 16 amino acids long. Here the CDR3 DNA reads TGTGCCAGCAGTGAAGTTGGGTCGGGGAGCAATCAGCCCCAGCATTTT. Translation gives CASSEVGSGSNQPQHF.

This clone has just one count. The CDR3 loop is CASRTGTGTDTQYF. Here the CDR3 DNA reads TGCGCCAGCAGGACCGGGACAGGCACAGATACGCAGTATTTT. J is TRBJ2-3 and V is TRBV5-1; TRBD1 matches 7 bases. This CDR3 comprises 14 residues. The V gene's germline CDR1 is SGHRS and CDR2 YFSETQ. The V and J ends lost 5 bases and 1 base, in that order; junction bases with no gene match: 4. The full variable domain, in which reference TRBV5-1 and TRBJ2-3 provide the parts outside the CDR3, is KAGVTQTPRYLIKTRGQQVTLSCSPISGHRSVSWYQQTPGQGLQFLFEYFSETQRNKGNFPGRFSGRQFSNSRSEMNVSTLELGDSALYLCASRTGTGTDTQYFGPGTRLTVL.

The chain links TRBV6-2 or TRBV6-3 to TRBJ2-7; tentative D call: TRBD1 (5 bases). This CDR3 has 16 residues. Between the trimmed V and J ends, which lost 4 bases and 2 bases, there was a span of 18 bases. The germline V gene encodes CDR1 MNHEY and CDR2 SVGEGT. The CDR3: CASSSSKAGIPYEQYF. The DNA of the CDR3 is TGTGCCAGCAGTTCCTCGAAGGCAGGGATCCCCTACGAGCAGTACTTC.

The chain carries TRBV20-1 and TRBJ2-1; D may be TRBD2 (6 bases). CDR3 length: 15 amino acids. Germline-derived CDR1 and CDR2 are DFQATT and SNEGSKA (reference sequence). V lost 3 bases and J 4 bases, leaving 16 bases between the germline ends. As DNA, the CDR3 is TGCAGTGCTAGTCTACGGGGGTCAACTTACAATGAGCAGTTCTTC. Protein sequence: CSASLRGSTYNEQFF.

About this clone itself: This likely comes from a read error, as the CDR3 has no conserved phenylalanine or tryptophan at its end. It is unclear where the CDR3 begins or ends on the DNA, so no DNA is shown, and the CDR3 is as TCRdb lists it. The chain joins TRBV5-1 to TRBJ1-6. The CDR3 totals 11 residues, both ends included. The germline V gene encodes CDR1 SGHRS and CDR2 YFSETQ. The CDR3 loop is CASTRFKTGGR.

This clone was detected once. The V and J genes are TRBV11-2 and TRBJ1-1; D might be TRBD1 (6 bases). V shed 2 bases and J shed 3 bases, with 7 bases lying between them. The CDR3 is 13 amino acids. Per germline, CDR1 SGHAT and CDR2 FQNNGV. The CDR3: CASSLNRDTEAFF. The CDR3 DNA reads TGTGCCAGCAGCTTAAACAGGGACACTGAAGCTTTCTTT.

The V and J genes are TRBV5-1 and TRBJ2-3, with D perhaps matching TRBD1 (5 bases). Germline-derived CDR1 and CDR2 are SGHRS and YFSETQ. Trimming removed 4 bases at V and 0 bases at J, with 9 bases between. The CDR3 loop spans 14 amino acids. In DNA form, the CDR3 reads TGCGCCAGCAGCACGACAGCTAGCACAGATACGCAGTATTTT. Protein product: CASSTTASTDTQYF.

The chain uses TRBV6-5 and TRBJ1-1; D call uncertain. Trimming stripped 4 bases from V and 0 bases from J, with 9 bases between. CDR3 length: 14 residues. Germline assignment: CDR1 MNHEY and CDR2 SVGAGI. The CDR3, as DNA: TGTGCCAGCAGTTTGACGGGGATGAACACTGAAGCTTTCTTT. Its translation: CASSLTGMNTEAFF.

This chain connects TRBV3-1 (or the pseudogene TRBV3-2) to TRBJ1-6; D call uncertain. This CDR3 region has 14 residues. Between the trimmed V and J ends, which lost 5 bases and 5 bases, there was a span of 10 bases. Germline assignment: CDR1 LGHDT and CDR2 YNNKEL (reference sequence). The CDR3 sequence is CASSSVPNNSPLHF. The CDR3 DNA reads TGTGCCAGCAGCTCGGTACCCAATAATTCACCCCTCCACTTT.

The chain employs TRBV28 and TRBJ1-3, with D unresolved. Germline V gene sequence: CDR1 MDHEN, CDR2 SYDVKM. The ends were cut back, 5 bases at V and 0 bases at J, with 11 bases in the middle. This CDR3 spans 15 amino acids. The CDR3 DNA sequence: TGTGCCAGCAGTCCTCAGGTCCTCTCTGGAAACACCATATATTTT. It encodes CASSPQVLSGNTIYF.

V is TRBV28 and J is TRBJ2-1, with 10 bases identical to TRBD2. The CDR3 is 17 residues long. J gave up 4 bases and V 4 bases, and 10 bases lay outside the gene matches. The germline CDR1 and CDR2 sequences are MDHEN and SYDVKM. As DNA, the CDR3 is TGTGCCAGCAGTTCCCGTTCCGGGACTAGCGCATACAATGAGCAGTTCTTC. Translation: CASSSRSGTSAYNEQFF.

The chain is built from TRBV14 and TRBJ2-5, with 10 positions matching TRBD2. V lost 8 bases, J lost 4 bases, and 10 bases stayed unmatched. Germline V gene data show CDR1 as SGHDN and CDR2 as FVKESK. This CDR3 region has 15 residues. CDR3 loop: CASSRGTSEGETQYF. Here the CDR3 DNA reads TGTGCCAGCTCCCGGGGGACTAGCGAGGGAGAGACCCAGTACTTC. Drawing the rest from reference TRBV14 and TRBJ2-5, the complete variable domain is EAGVTQFPSHSVIEKGQTVTLRCDPISGHDNLYWYRRVMGKEIKFLLHFVKESKQDESGMPNNRFLAERTGGTYSTLKVQPAELEDSGVYFCASSRGTSEGETQYFGPGTRLLVL.

V is TRBV7-8 and J is TRBJ2-7; 10 positions agree with TRBD2. Germline-derived CDR1 and CDR2 are SGHVS and FQNEAQ. This CDR3 comprises 17 residues. The trim removed 0 bases at V and 2 bases at J, leaving 7 bases unmatched. The CDR3 reads CASSLAGSTSGTYEQYF. CDR3 sequence (DNA): TGTGCCAGCAGCTTAGCGGGTTCAACTAGCGGGACCTACGAGCAGTACTTC.

CDR3 amino acids: CASSYVGEVYEQYF. DNA of the CDR3: TGTGCCAGCAGTTACGTGGGAGAGGTCTACGAGCAGTACTTC. The chain carries TRBV6-5 and TRBJ2-7; TRBD2 is a possible D gene (5 bases). V lost 2 bases to trimming and J lost 3 bases, with 11 bases between them. The CDR3 runs 14 residues. Germline CDR1 MNHEY, CDR2 SVGAGI.

This clone has a handful of counts. The chain has TRBV7-2 and TRBJ1-6; the D gene is possibly TRBD1 (5 bases). The CDR3 has 13 residues. Germline loops: CDR1 SGHTA, CDR2 FQGNSA. With 2 bases removed from V and 7 bases from J, the gap between germline ends came to 6 bases. CDR3 residues: CASSLRGNSPLHF. The CDR3 DNA reads TGTGCCAGCAGCTTAAGGGGAAATTCACCCCTCCACTTT.

The chain links TRBV7-8 to TRBJ2-5; D might be TRBD2 (5 bases). Germline CDR1 and CDR2: SGHVS and FQNEAQ. CDR3 length: 14 amino acids. Trimming cost V 5 bases and J 1 base, with 11 bases left between them. The CDR3 region is CASSPDYGQETQYF. The CDR3 DNA is TGTGCCAGCAGCCCCGACTATGGCCAAGAGACCCAGTACTTC.

V gene TRBV6-2 or TRBV6-3 combines with J gene TRBJ2-3; TRBD2 agrees at 14 bases. Germline V CDR1 and CDR2: MNHEY, SVGEGT. The CDR3 covers 18 residues. V shed 2 bases and J 0 bases; nucleotides not matched to a gene: 4. CDR3 protein: CASSYGLAGGTSTDTQYF. CDR3 bases: TGTGCCAGCAGTTACGGACTAGCGGGAGGAACTAGCACAGATACGCAGTATTTT.

J is TRBJ2-7 and V is TRBV6-2 or TRBV6-3, with 7 bases fitting TRBD2. The V gene end was trimmed by 2 bases and the J gene end by 5 bases; junction bases not matched to a gene: 12. Germline CDR1 is MNHEY and CDR2 is SVGEGT. CDR3 length: 16 amino acids. CDR3 nucleotides: TGTGCCAGCAGTTACCCAACCTTCGGCGGGAGTAACGAGCAGTACTTC. Its translation: CASSYPTFGGSNEQYF.

This clone was counted once. The chain is built from TRBV18 and TRBJ1-1; a possible D gene is TRBD1 (6 bases). This CDR3 spans 15 amino acids. CDR1 is KGHSH and CDR2 is LQKENI in the germline V gene. Deletions cut 4 bases from V and 0 bases from J, with 12 bases between. The chain's CDR3 is CASSLGGGLNTEAFF. CDR3 in DNA: TGTGCCAGCTCACTGGGGGGGGGCTTGAACACTGAAGCTTTCTTT.

The rearrangement links TRBV6-5 to TRBJ1-2; a weak D match, TRBD1 (6 bases). V was trimmed by 2 bases and J by 4 bases, leaving 11 bases between them. The CDR3 runs 14 residues. Germline-derived CDR1 and CDR2 are MNHEY and SVGAGI. This CDR3 reads CASSYNREAYGYTF. CDR3 DNA: TGTGCCAGCAGTTACAACAGGGAAGCCTATGGCTACACCTTC.

This chain links TRBV5-4 with TRBJ2-1, with 7 bases lining up with TRBD2. The CDR3 spans 15 residues. Germline-derived CDR1 and CDR2 are SGHNT and YYREEE (reference sequence). Losses at the gene ends were 0 bases for V and 5 bases for J; bases not matched to a gene: 5. The CDR3, as DNA: TGTGCCAGCAGCTTGGATTCCGGGAGGAACAATGAGCAGTTCTTC. Amino acids: CASSLDSGRNNEQFF.

This chain links TRBV5-1 with TRBJ2-1; 9 nucleotides agree with TRBD2. The CDR3 consists of 16 residues. Germline V lookup: CDR1 SGHRS, CDR2 YFSETQ. After removal of 1 base from V and 2 bases from J, the junction contained 4 bases not matched to a gene. The CDR3 DNA sequence: TGCGCCAGCAGCTTGTCTAGCGGGGTAGCCTACAATGAGCAGTTCTTC. Its protein product is CASSLSSGVAYNEQFF.

The J gene is TRBJ1-2, the V gene TRBV18, with 7 positions matching TRBD1. V was pared by 2 bases and J by 2 bases, with 5 bases of the junction left unmatched. Germline CDR1 and CDR2: KGHSH and LQKENI. The CDR3 is made up of 15 amino acids. Here the CDR3 reads CASSPAGQPNYGYTF. Here the CDR3 DNA reads TGTGCCAGCTCACCAGCGGGACAGCCCAACTATGGCTACACCTTC.

The table lists this clone with a few counts. The gene calls are TRBV7-2 and TRBJ2-1, with 9 bases that match TRBD2. V dropped 6 bases and J dropped 7; count of bases not matched to a gene: 7. The CDR3 is 14 amino acids. Germline values: CDR1 SGHTA, CDR2 FQGNSA. As DNA, the CDR3 is TGTGCCAGCAGTCCTAGCGGGAAGTGGAATGAGCAGTTCTTC. It translates to CASSPSGKWNEQFF.

The V call is TRBV5-1, the J call TRBJ2-5; 9 bases are shared with TRBD2. The CDR3 runs to 16 residues. Germline values: CDR1 SGHRS, CDR2 YFSETQ. The trim removed 0 bases at V and 5 bases at J, leaving 8 bases unmatched. The CDR3 DNA sequence: TGCGCCAGCAGCTTGGCTACTAGCGGGCCCGTGGAGACCCAGTACTTC. As protein: CASSLATSGPVETQYF.

The rearrangement uses TRBV4-1 and TRBJ2-7; D might be TRBD2 (5 bases). V gave up 0 bases and J gave up 0 bases, with 12 bases separating them. Germline CDR1 MGHRA, CDR2 YSYEKL. The CDR3 has 16 residues. CDR3 region: CASSQDLASNSYEQYF. The CDR3 DNA reads TGCGCCAGCAGCCAAGATCTTGCTAGCAACTCCTACGAGCAGTACTTC.